This T cell receptor (beta chain) is drawn from a study of chemoradiotherapy in HPV16-positive cancers. About the research overall: Candidate HPV-specific clones and shared TCR motifs came from two HPV16-positive patients. Overall study findings and caveats: Candidate HPV-specific clones and E7-related TCR motifs grew in tumor during treatment.

The CDR3 consists of 14 residues. Germline loops: CDR1 SEHNR, CDR2 FQNEAQ (reference sequence). The trim removed 7 bases at V and 6 bases at J, leaving 8 bases unmatched. Note on this clone: Its matching antigen is unknown.

Produced via immunoSEQ multiplex PCR; TCRdb's table is partial and in-frame only. The sample contains 9,900 or so clones, more than 70% of which appear only once. The clonotype originates from a human donor with HPV-associated anogenital cancer. The sample in question was tumor tissue, obtained from a patient who underwent chemoradiotherapy. J is TRBJ1-2 and V is TRBV7-9, with TRBD1 matching 10 bases. CDR3 sequence: CASNPGTGVDGYTF. DNA of the CDR3: TGTGCCAGCAACCCCGGGACAGGGGTCGATGGCTACACCTTC.